The rows below give T cell receptor beta chains drawn from one sample of a study of identical twins. In TCRdb, the 5' RACE reads were re-called with MiXCR into one record per CDR3 protein. Here the sample spans 700,000 or so distinct CDR3 sequences, 8.5% to 9.5% being singletons. These data were likewise used in another study, on yellow fever vaccine responses in identical twins.

Input material: PBMCs. These TCRs come from a young woman in good health. Both conserved end residues are part of each CDR3. A D gene is named only where the DNA matches it firmly. Clone size is shown for a subset of rows, as once, few, many or a class of expanded clone.

abundance	d_gene	v_gene	j_gene	CDR3nt	CDR3aa
NA	NA	TRBV5-1	TRBJ2-5	TGCGCCAGCAGCATAAGACAGGCGATATACCAAGAGACCCAGTACTTC	CASSIRQAIYQETQYF
NA	NA	TRBV9	TRBJ2-1	TGTGCCAGCAGCGTAGGAGTCTGGGAGGAGCAGTTCTTC	CASSVGVWEEQFF
many	NA	TRBV6-2/TRBV6-3	TRBJ2-7	TGTGCCAGCAGTTACTCGATCTACGAGCAGTACTTC	CASSYSIYEQYF
NA	TRBD2	TRBV5-1	TRBJ2-3	TGCGCCAGCAGCCTACCGGGACTAGCGGGAGGGCCGAATACGCAGTATTTT	CASSLPGLAGGPNTQYF
many	NA	TRBV7-2	TRBJ2-1	TGTGCCAGCAGTAGTGACGGTGCCTATGAGCAGTTCTTC	CASSSDGAYEQFF
few	NA	TRBV5-4	TRBJ2-2	TGTGCCAGCAGCTCATTAACAGCGAACACCGGGGAGCTGTTTTTT	CASSSLTANTGELFF
few	NA	TRBV20-1	TRBJ2-2	TGCAGTGCTAGGATGGAATCCGGGGAGCTGTTTTTT	CSARMESGELFF
many	TRBD2	TRBV29-1	TRBJ2-3	TGCAGCGCAGACACACTAGCGGGAGACCCAGATACGCAGTATTTT	CSADTLAGDPDTQYF
many	TRBD2	TRBV28	TRBJ2-5	TGTGCCAGCAGCTTAGGCGGGGGGACCCAGTACTTC	CASSLGGGTQYF
NA	TRBD2	TRBV5-1	TRBJ2-5	TGCGCCAGCAGAACAATCGGACTAGCGGGGGGCCAAGAGACCCAGTACTTC	CASRTIGLAGGQETQYF
few	TRBD1	TRBV9	TRBJ2-7	TGTGCCAGCAGCTCAGAAAGACAGGGTTCCGACGAGCAGTACTTC	CASSSERQGSDEQYF
NA	NA	TRBV6-2/TRBV6-3	TRBJ2-7	TGTGCCAGCAGAGAGGACAGAATCTACGAGCAGTACTTC	CASREDRIYEQYF
few	TRBD1	TRBV7-3	TRBJ2-1	TGTGCCAGCAGCCAACAGGGGTACGGGGTGAATGAGCAGTTCTTC	CASSQQGYGVNEQFF
few	NA	TRBV20-1	TRBJ2-2	TGCAGTGCTAGAGAGGTGACTACGAACACCGGGGAGCTGTTTTTT	CSAREVTTNTGELFF
many	NA	TRBV2	TRBJ2-3	TGTGCCAGCAGAGCCCCCGACACAGATACGCAGTATTTT	CASRAPDTDTQYF
few	NA	TRBV23-1	TRBJ2-1	TGCGCCAGCAGTCAATTTGGGGCAAGGGGCAGAGGGAATGAGCAGTTCTTC	CASSQFGARGRGNEQFF
many	TRBD2	TRBV5-1	TRBJ2-1	TGCGCCAGCAGCTTGGAACTAGCGGGGGCCTACAATGAGCAGTTCTTC	CASSLELAGAYNEQFF
many	TRBD2	TRBV10-3	TRBJ2-2	TGTGCCATCAGCAAAGGAGGGACTAGCGGGAGTACCGGGGAGCTGTTTTTT	CAISKGGTSGSTGELFF
many	TRBD2	TRBV27	TRBJ2-3	TGTGCCAGCAGTTTAGGGCTAGCGGGGGGGCCTCATACGCAGTATTTT	CASSLGLAGGPHTQYF
few	TRBD2	TRBV6-2/TRBV6-3	TRBJ2-5	TGTGCCAGCAGTTACAGAGCGGGAGACTGGGAGACCCAGTACTTC	CASSYRAGDWETQYF
few	NA	TRBV10-3	TRBJ2-2	TGTGCCATCAGTGATCGGGCGAACACCGGGGAGCTGTTTTTT	CAISDRANTGELFF
NA	NA	TRBV5-5	TRBJ2-7	TGTGCCAGCAGCAAACAGGAGCTCTACGAGCAGTACTTC	CASSKQELYEQYF
many	TRBD1	TRBV28	TRBJ1-5	TGTGCCAGCAGTTTGGAGACAGGGTTCTGGAGCAATCAGCCCCAGCATTTT	CASSLETGFWSNQPQHF
NA	NA	TRBV7-9	TRBJ1-6	TGTGCCAGCAGCTTGGACGTTTTTGATTCACCCCTCCACTTT	CASSLDVFDSPLHF
NA	TRBD1	TRBV20-1	TRBJ2-3	TGCAGTGGCCACTACGGGACAGGGGCCACAGATACGCAGTATTTT	CSGHYGTGATDTQYF
many	NA	TRBV28	TRBJ2-3	TGTGCCAGCAGTTTCACACTGTCGCAGGAAGAAGATAGCACAGATACGCAGTATTTT	CASSFTLSQEEDSTDTQYF